The next 19 T cell receptor beta chains were all read from a single sample in a study of shared clonotypes between healthy human individuals. Sequencing used immunoSEQ multiplex PCR; TCRdb keeps in-frame clones, though not all of them. The profile shows about 1.1 million clones, roughly 80% of them singletons. Sequences were obtained from memory CD4+ T cells from PBMCs. Described subset: CD45RA-negative fraction. All receptors come from a man younger than 35 in good health. Some clones in this sample may be carry-over from other donors' samples.

The CDR3 nucleotides are TGTGCCAGCAGCCTCCTAGCGGGAGGGGTCTACGAGCAGTACTTC. It translates to CASSLLAGGVYEQYF. The chain combines TRBV7-2 with TRBJ2-7, with 12 bases lining up with TRBD2. This CDR3 comprises 15 residues. Looked up from germline, CDR1 is SGHTA and CDR2 is FQGNSA. The J segment lost 3 bases and the V segment lost 5 bases, leaving 5 bases of the junction unmatched.

V is TRBV5-5 and J is TRBJ2-5, with a weak D call TRBD2 (5 bases). The CDR3 contains 13 residues. Germline V gene sequence: CDR1 SGHKS, CDR2 YYEKEE (reference sequence). V was clipped by 4 bases and J by 5 bases, with 12 bases between them. The CDR3 DNA follows: TGTGCCAGCAGCCCCACCGGGGAGGAGACCCAGTACTTC. It codes for CASSPTGEETQYF.

This clone has just a few counts. J is TRBJ2-5 and V is TRBV7-8; possibly TRBD2 for D (6 bases). This CDR3 is 12 amino acids long. V gave up 5 bases and J gave up 5 bases, with 9 bases separating them. Per the germline V gene, CDR1 is SGHVS and CDR2 is FQNEAQ. CDR3 sequence: CASSRAGETQYF. CDR3 sequence (DNA): TGTGCCAGCAGCCGGGCGGGGGAGACCCAGTACTTC.

The rearrangement joins TRBV5-1 to TRBJ1-4; TRBD1 matches 7 bases. Trimming at V came to 5 bases and at J to 5 bases, leaving 6 bases not matched to a gene. This CDR3 is 14 amino acids long. CDR1 and CDR2 from the germline V gene are SGHRS and YFSETQ. DNA for the CDR3: TGCGCCAGCAGGTCCGGGACAGCAAATGAAAAACTGTTTTTT. This translates into CASRSGTANEKLFF.

The CDR3 loop reads CASGGAVNQPQHF. CDR3 nucleotides: TGTGCCAGCGGTGGGGCAGTCAATCAGCCCCAGCATTTT. The chain uses TRBV6-1 and TRBJ1-5; perhaps TRBD1 as D (5 bases). The CDR3 runs 13 residues. Between the trimmed V and J ends, which lost 8 bases and 3 bases, there was a span of 11 bases. Germline assignment: CDR1 MNHNS and CDR2 SASEGT.

This chain links TRBV27 with TRBJ2-7, with D maybe TRBD1 (6 bases). This CDR3 has 18 residues. Germline V gives CDR1 MNHEY, CDR2 SMNVEV (reference sequence). V lost 8 bases and J lost 0, with 26 bases in between. CDR3 sequence reads: CASGERGLLSESSYEQYF. DNA of the CDR3: TGTGCCAGCGGAGAAAGGGGGTTACTATCCGAGAGCTCCTACGAGCAGTACTTC.

As to this clone: The sample carries other DNA sequences with the same CDR3. V gene TRBV28 combines with J gene TRBJ1-1; D ambiguous. CDR1 and CDR2 (germline): MDHEN, SYDVKM. The CDR3 has 12 amino acids. Trimming took off 5 bases at V and 2 bases at J, with 6 bases between the two ends. The CDR3 loop reads CASSILNTEAFF. The CDR3 DNA reads as TGTGCCAGCAGTATATTAAACACTGAAGCTTTCTTT.

This clone was picked up one time. CDR3 loop: CASSQLRGLLPDEQFF. The CDR3 bases are TGTGCCAGCAGCCAACTACGCGGGCTCCTACCGGATGAGCAGTTCTTC. The chain joins TRBV14 to TRBJ2-1; a weak D match, TRBD2 (5 bases). The CDR3 loop spans 16 amino acids. Trimming cost V 2 bases and J 8 bases, with 19 bases left between them. Per germline, CDR1 SGHDN and CDR2 FVKESK. The whole variable domain, remainder taken from reference TRBV14 and TRBJ2-1, is EAGVTQFPSHSVIEKGQTVTLRCDPISGHDNLYWYRRVMGKEIKFLLHFVKESKQDESGMPNNRFLAERTGGTYSTLKVQPAELEDSGVYFCASSQLRGLLPDEQFFGPGTRLTVL.

The chain joins TRBV5-1 to TRBJ1-4; D gene unclear. This CDR3 has 16 amino acids. V lost 0 bases, J lost 0 bases, and 9 bases lay in between. The germline V gene has CDR1 SGHRS and CDR2 YFSETQ. DNA for the CDR3: TGCGCCAGCAGCTTGGGGGCATATGCAACTAATGAAAAACTGTTTTTT. This translates into CASSLGAYATNEKLFF.

Note on this clone: Germline is not matched at one junction end, which may reflect a read error. The rearrangement links TRBV13 to TRBJ2-7; the D is unclear. Germline V gene sequence: CDR1 PRHDT, CDR2 FYEKMQ (reference sequence). The CDR3 is made up of 12 amino acids. CDR3 sequence: CASSLDISEQYF. DNA for the CDR3: TGTGCCAGCAGTTTAGACATTTCCGAGCAGTACTTC.

The chain couples TRBV18 to TRBJ1-4; 7 positions agree with TRBD1. The length of the CDR3 is 16 residues. CDR1 is KGHSH and CDR2 is LQKENI in the germline V gene. V was pared by 6 bases and J by 4 bases, with 11 bases of the junction left unmatched. As DNA, the CDR3 is TGTGCCAGCTCCCTTCGACAGGGAGGGGGTAATGAAAAACTGTTTTTT. It yields the protein CASSLRQGGGNEKLFF.

The CDR3 bases are TGTGCCATCAGTGCGGGACTAGCGAGCACAGATACGCAGTATTTT. It specifies CAISAGLASTDTQYF. V gene TRBV10-3 combines with J gene TRBJ2-3, with 10 nucleotides matching TRBD2. Germline CDR1 reads ENHRY; CDR2 reads SYGVKD. Trimming at V came to 4 bases and at J to 0 bases, leaving 1 base not matched to a gene. CDR3 length: 15 amino acids.

The chain uses TRBV28 and TRBJ2-5; tentatively, D is TRBD1 or TRBD2 (7 bases each). Germline V lookup: CDR1 MDHEN, CDR2 SYDVKM. Deletions cut 4 bases from V and 5 bases from J, with 23 bases between. CDR3 length: 17 residues. CDR3 residues: CASSSSSTGMGGETQYF. CDR3 DNA: TGTGCCAGCAGTTCCTCCTCGACAGGGATGGGGGGGGAGACCCAGTACTTC. Complete variable domain (other parts from reference TRBV28 and TRBJ2-5): DVKVTQSSRYLVKRTGEKVFLECVQDMDHENMFWYRQDPGLGLRLIYFSYDVKMKEKGDIPEGYSVSREKKERFSLILESASTNQTSMYLCASSSSSTGMGGETQYFGPGTRLLVL.

The chain employs TRBV5-1 and TRBJ2-1; TRBD2 is a possible D gene (6 bases). Germline CDR1 is SGHRS and CDR2 is YFSETQ. The CDR3 contains 14 residues. Trimming cost V 6 bases and J 6 bases, with 16 bases left between them. The CDR3 sequence: CASKPGVMGNEQFF. CDR3 in DNA: TGCGCCAGCAAACCGGGGGTGATGGGCAATGAGCAGTTCTTC.

A note on this clone: At the DNA level, this CDR3 is encoded by other sequences in the same sample as well. V usage is TRBV9 and J usage is TRBJ2-1; possible D gene TRBD2, 5 bases. CDR3 length equals 12 residues. Per the germline V gene, CDR1 is SGDLS and CDR2 is YYNGEE. Trimming took 4 bases from V and 9 from J, leaving 11 bases between them. CDR3 amino acids: CASSPREGEQFF. The CDR3 DNA reads TGTGCCAGCAGCCCTAGAGAGGGTGAGCAGTTCTTC.

The chain employs TRBV5-1 and TRBJ1-3, with 7 bases matching TRBD1. Unmatched junction bases numbered 11, after V lost 4 bases and J lost 4 bases. This CDR3 contains 16 residues. Germline-derived CDR1 and CDR2 are SGHRS and YFSETQ. CDR3 DNA: TGCGCCAGCAGCCCCCGGTCAGGGGGGAGAGGAAACACCATATATTTT. As protein: CASSPRSGGRGNTIYF. Supplemented by reference TRBV5-1 and TRBJ1-3, the full variable domain reads KAGVTQTPRYLIKTRGQQVTLSCSPISGHRSVSWYQQTPGQGLQFLFEYFSETQRNKGNFPGRFSGRQFSNSRSEMNVSTLELGDSALYLCASSPRSGGRGNTIYFGEGSWLTVV.

This clone was detected a few times. The rearrangement joins TRBV11-2 to TRBJ1-1, with D hard to call. CDR1 and CDR2 from the germline V gene are SGHAT and FQNNGV. This CDR3 is built from 16 residues. V lost 4 bases, J lost 7 bases, and 22 bases lay in between. CDR3 sequence: CASSSPRPSGLGEAFF. CDR3 coding DNA: TGTGCCAGCAGCTCCCCAAGGCCCTCAGGCCTCGGTGAAGCTTTCTTT.

V is TRBV6-5 and J is TRBJ1-3; 7 bases align to TRBD1. CDR3 length: 15 amino acids. The V and J ends lost 1 base and 4 bases, in that order; junction bases with no gene match: 4. Germline lookup yields CDR1 MNHEY and CDR2 SVGAGI. Here the CDR3 DNA reads TGTGCCAGCAGTTACTGGGGGACAGCAGGAAACACCATATATTTT. Its protein is CASSYWGTAGNTIYF.

This chain uses TRBV5-4 with TRBJ1-2; TRBD1 aligns across 9 bases. Germline V gene data show CDR1 as SGHNT and CDR2 as YYREEE (reference sequence). The CDR3 covers 18 residues. J gave up 4 bases and V 4 bases, and 17 bases lay outside the gene matches. CDR3 sequence reads: CASSPGAGGQGGLYGYTF. Here the CDR3 DNA reads TGTGCCAGCAGCCCAGGAGCTGGGGGACAGGGCGGGCTCTATGGCTACACCTTC.